This record concerns one T cell receptor beta chain sequence. What it binds is not known. The study ran its PCR with 60 Vbeta and 13 Jbeta primers. TCRdb's copy holds only in-frame clones and misses some; the assay was immunoSEQ multiplex PCR. The data show about 190,000 clones, roughly 80% seen once. The sample originates from a study of cytomegalovirus exposure and HLA in healthy donors. General study results and limits: In vitro checks showed that a few CMV-associated chains really do target CMV antigens. At a 0.05 false discovery rate, a later analysis found 18,000 or so TCR beta sequences to be associated with HLA alleles. Cytomegalovirus status, reportedly, was diagnosed with high specificity and sensitivity by the classifier.

This CDR3 spans 16 amino acids. J was trimmed by 1 base and V by 3 bases; bases with no gene match: 5. From germline, CDR1 is MNHEY and CDR2 SMNVEV (reference sequence). The V gene is TRBV27, the J gene TRBJ2-7; 11 nucleotides line up with TRBD2. Sequenced input: PBMCs. The clonotype was recovered from a woman younger than 35 in good health and CMV-seronegative. The CDR3 sequence is CASSFVGTSGSYEQYF. CDR3 nucleotides: TGTGCCAGCAGTTTTGTCGGGACTAGCGGTTCCTACGAGCAGTACTTC.